The 23 T cell receptor beta chains given below trace back to one sample, sequenced in a study of blood T cell repertoires in COVID-19. TCRdb keeps only in-frame clones here, not all; method: immunoSEQ multiplex PCR. The repertoire holds about 120,000 clones, with around four fifths as singletons. What was sequenced was peripheral blood. These receptors all come from a man in his fifties or sixties with acute or convalescent COVID-19.

The V gene is TRBV19, the J gene TRBJ1-2; weak D call: TRBD1 (5 bases). The CDR3 sequence is 13 residues long. Trimming removed 10 bases at V and 7 bases at J, with 19 bases between. CDR1 LNHDA and CDR2 SQIVND come from the germline V gene (reference sequence). The CDR3 nucleotides are TGTGCCACCTACAACGGGGGGTTCGGTGGCTACACCTTC. It yields the protein CATYNGGFGGYTF.

This chain connects TRBV3-1 (or the pseudogene TRBV3-2) to TRBJ2-1, with 8 positions matching TRBD2. CDR1 and CDR2 (germline): LGHDT, YNNKEL (reference sequence). J gave up 2 bases and V 0 bases, and 3 bases lay outside the gene matches. The CDR3 is 16 amino acids. CDR3 nucleotide sequence: TGTGCCAGCAGCCAAGAAGCGGGAGTCCCCTACAATGAGCAGTTCTTC. This encodes CASSQEAGVPYNEQFF.

This clone turned up a few times. This chain connects TRBV6-4 to TRBJ2-1; TRBD1 agrees at 9 bases. The germline V gene has CDR1 MRHNA and CDR2 SNTAGT. The ends lost 8 bases at V and 7 bases at J; junction bases unmatched: 9. This CDR3 has 14 residues. The CDR3 sequence is CASGWTGESNEQFF. As DNA, the CDR3 is TGTGCCAGCGGCTGGACAGGGGAATCGAATGAGCAGTTCTTC.

The chain is built from TRBV2 and TRBJ1-5; unclear D gene. This CDR3 has 15 residues. Germline V gene lookup returns CDR1 SNHLY and CDR2 FYNNEI. Deletions cut 6 bases from V and 5 bases from J, with 17 bases between. As DNA, the CDR3 is TGTGCCAGCAGCCGAGAATCCGGGTCGTATCAGCCCCAGCATTTT. The encoded protein is CASSRESGSYQPQHF. Drawing the rest from reference TRBV2 and TRBJ1-5, the complete variable domain is EPEVTQTPSHQVTQMGQEVILRCVPISNHLYFYWYRQILGQKVEFLVSFYNNEISEKSEIFDDQFSVERPDGSNFTLKIRSTKLEDSAMYFCASSRESGSYQPQHFGDGTRLSIL.

This chain uses TRBV5-5 with TRBJ1-5; the D gene is possibly TRBD1 (6 bases). The germline V and J ends were trimmed by 4 bases and 0 bases, with 11 bases remaining between them. Germline CDR1 SGHKS, CDR2 YYEKEE (reference sequence). The CDR3 has 15 amino acids. The CDR3 is CASSGTGNSNQPQHF. CDR3 coding DNA: TGTGCCAGCAGCGGAACAGGGAATAGCAATCAGCCCCAGCATTTT.

CDR3 coding DNA: TGCAGCGTTGATAGTACTAGCGGGAGAGGAGGGGAGACCCAGTACTTC. This sequence encodes CSVDSTSGRGGETQYF. The J gene is TRBJ2-5, the V gene TRBV29-1, with 11 positions matching TRBD2. The V gene end was trimmed by 3 bases and the J gene end by 5 bases; junction bases not matched to a gene: 11. This CDR3 is built from 16 residues. Per the germline V gene, CDR1 is SQVTM and CDR2 is ANQGSEA.

V gene TRBV7-8 combines with J gene TRBJ1-3; D gene ambiguous. The length of the CDR3 is 13 residues. CDR1 is SGHVS and CDR2 is FQNEAQ in the germline V gene. V lost 4 bases, J lost 7 bases, and 11 bases lay in between. The CDR3, as DNA: TGTGCCAGCAGCTCGAGCCCCGGGAACACCATATATTTT. This encodes CASSSSPGNTIYF.

The rearrangement links TRBV7-3 to TRBJ2-1; 10 bases are shared with TRBD2. The V gene's germline CDR1 is SGHTA and CDR2 FQGTGA. The CDR3 extends over 15 amino acids. With V trimmed by 3 bases and J by 8 bases, 7 bases remained unmatched. DNA for the CDR3: TGTGCCAGCAGCTTGGGGACTAGCGTGACTGATGAGCAGTTCTTC. As protein: CASSLGTSVTDEQFF.

The CDR3 loop reads CASSLFNGNTGELFF. In DNA form, the CDR3 reads TGTGCCAGCAGCCTATTTAACGGGAACACCGGGGAGCTGTTTTTT. J is TRBJ2-2 and V is TRBV27; D gene unclear. Germline CDR1 and CDR2: MNHEY and SMNVEV (reference sequence). Trimming shortened V by 6 bases and J by 1 base, and 12 bases separated the two germline ends. CDR3 length equals 15 residues.

The chain couples TRBV2 to TRBJ1-2; TRBD1 might be the D (5 bases). This CDR3 spans 13 amino acids. V was cut by 6 bases and J by 6 bases, with 14 bases left in between. Germline V gene data show CDR1 as SNHLY and CDR2 as FYNNEI. Written as DNA, the CDR3 is TGTGCCAGCAGAGGAGGGGTATGGGATGGCTACACCTTC. This codes for CASRGGVWDGYTF.

V and J are TRBV6-5 and TRBJ1-1; D is uncertain. The germline gives CDR1 MNHEY, CDR2 SVGAGI. The CDR3 is 16 residues long. V was pared by 0 bases and J by 2 bases, with 13 bases between. CDR3 region: CASSYSRYGENTEAFF. CDR3 bases: TGTGCCAGCAGTTACTCCAGATACGGGGAAAACACTGAAGCTTTCTTT.

The chain links TRBV5-1 to TRBJ2-7; TRBD1 aligns across 10 bases. Germline V gene lookup returns CDR1 SGHRS and CDR2 YFSETQ. The trim removed 4 bases at V and 3 bases at J, leaving 4 bases unmatched. This CDR3 spans 14 amino acids. The CDR3 reads CASSAGTGVYEQYF. The CDR3 DNA reads TGCGCCAGCAGCGCCGGGACAGGGGTCTACGAGCAGTACTTC.

The rearrangement links TRBV4-2 to TRBJ1-2; TRBD1 agrees at 10 bases. The CDR3 length is 16 residues. Germline V CDR1 and CDR2: LGHNA, YNFKEQ. Trimming cost V 1 base and J 7 bases; bases outside gene matches: 9. CDR3 residues: CASSQARQGAQGGYTF. In nucleotides, the CDR3 is TGTGCCAGCAGCCAAGCAAGACAGGGGGCGCAGGGTGGCTACACCTTC.

This chain uses TRBV7-9 with TRBJ2-2; D not resolved. The CDR3 length is 15 residues. Trimming cost V 5 bases and J 4 bases, with 14 bases left between them. The germline V gene encodes CDR1 SEHNR and CDR2 FQNEAQ (reference sequence). This CDR3 is CASSQWAHSTGELFF. CDR3 nucleotides: TGTGCCAGCAGCCAATGGGCACATAGCACCGGGGAGCTGTTTTTT. Together with reference TRBV7-9 and TRBJ2-2, the CDR3 gives the full variable domain: DTGVSQNPRHKITKRGQNVTFRCDPISEHNRLYWYRQTLGQGPEFLTYFQNEAQLEKSRLLSDRFSAERPKGSFSTLEIQRTEQGDSAMYLCASSQWAHSTGELFFGEGSRLTVL.

The rearrangement uses TRBV28 and TRBJ1-1, with TRBD1 matching over 8 bases. Trimming removed 6 bases from V and 2 bases from J; junction bases left unmatched: 8. This CDR3 has 15 residues. Germline V gene lookup returns CDR1 MDHEN and CDR2 SYDVKM. The CDR3, as DNA: TGTGCCAGCAGGGAACGGACAGGGTATAACACTGAAGCTTTCTTT. Translating it yields CASRERTGYNTEAFF.

Only a few counts were recorded for this clone. The J gene is TRBJ2-5, the V gene TRBV7-9; tentative D call: TRBD2 (5 bases). Trimming cost V 5 bases and J 4 bases, with 11 bases left between them. The CDR3 is 13 amino acids. The germline V gene has CDR1 SEHNR and CDR2 FQNEAQ (reference sequence). The chain's CDR3 is CASSPGLRETQYF. In DNA, the CDR3 is TGTGCCAGCAGCCCCGGACTGAGAGAGACCCAGTACTTC.

This chain links TRBV5-5 with TRBJ2-5, with TRBD2 identical over 10 bases. J gave up 4 bases and V 0 bases, and 6 bases lay outside the gene matches. This CDR3 is 16 amino acids long. Germline CDR1 SGHKS, CDR2 YYEKEE (reference sequence). CDR3 coding DNA: TGTGCCAGCAGCTTGGCAAGGCTAGCGGGAGCAGAGACCCAGTACTTC. Its translation: CASSLARLAGAETQYF.

The chain joins TRBV29-1 to TRBJ2-5; 11 bases line up with TRBD2. Germline loops: CDR1 SQVTM, CDR2 ANQGSEA. J gave up 6 bases and V 6 bases, and 6 bases lay outside the gene matches. The CDR3 is made up of 13 amino acids. The CDR3 protein is CSVLLAGAKTQYF. Written as DNA, the CDR3 is TGCAGCGTCCTACTAGCGGGAGCGAAGACCCAGTACTTC.

The chain has TRBV2 and TRBJ1-2, with D perhaps TRBD1 (6 bases). V lost 2 bases, J lost 7 bases, and 14 bases lay in between. CDR1 and CDR2 (germline): SNHLY, FYNNEI. This CDR3 spans 14 amino acids. The CDR3: CASSESVGAGGYTF. The DNA for the CDR3 is TGTGCCAGCAGTGAATCGGTGGGGGCTGGTGGCTACACCTTC.

The chain links TRBV10-3 to TRBJ2-1; 8 bases are a match to TRBD2. CDR1 ENHRY and CDR2 SYGVKD come from the germline V gene. The CDR3 loop spans 14 amino acids. Trimming at V came to 0 bases and at J to 11 bases, leaving 6 bases not matched to a gene. In DNA form, the CDR3 reads TGTGCCATCAGTGAGTCTGGAGTAGCGGGAAAGCAGTTCTTC. Its translation: CAISESGVAGKQFF.

The chain employs TRBV19 and TRBJ2-2, with 10 positions matching TRBD1. V was pared by 4 bases and J by 1 base, with 9 bases of the junction left unmatched. This CDR3 region has 18 residues. Germline V lookup: CDR1 LNHDA, CDR2 SQIVND (reference sequence). The CDR3: CASSKRGQGVGNTGELFF. The CDR3 DNA is TGTGCCAGTAGTAAGAGAGGACAGGGGGTAGGGAACACCGGGGAGCTGTTTTTT.

V usage is TRBV4-2 and J usage is TRBJ1-5; 7 positions agree with TRBD1. V lost 0 bases to trimming and J lost 5 bases; unmatched junction nucleotides: 4. The CDR3 length is 15 residues. Germline lookup yields CDR1 LGHNA and CDR2 YNFKEQ. The CDR3 loop is CASSQDSRGDQPQHF. In DNA, the CDR3 is TGTGCCAGCAGCCAAGATAGCAGGGGGGATCAGCCCCAGCATTTT.

The chain carries TRBV12-3 or TRBV12-4 and TRBJ2-7; D is undetermined. There are 11 residues in the CDR3. V was pared by 6 bases and J by 7 bases, with 10 bases between. Written as DNA, the CDR3 is TGTGCCAGCAGCAGATTGGTGGAGCAGTACTTC. Protein product: CASSRLVEQYF.